These T cell receptor beta chains were read from a single sample in a study of Ad26.COV2.S vaccination and SARS-CoV-2 variants. Here immunoSEQ multiplex PCR was the method, and the copy in TCRdb shows in-frame clones only, minus some. The data contain hundreds of thousands of clones, about 90% of them singletons. Sequences were derived from peripheral blood, sampled in a trial of Ad26.COV2.S vaccine versus placebo. The receptor set was obtained from a person between 18 and 65 years old who received the Ad26.COV2.S COVID-19 vaccine or a placebo. Each CDR3 is given with its conserved first and last residue. The D gene is left open where the match is weak. The size entry is marked missing in some rows and otherwise reads once, few, many or a size class.

size,J,D,V,CDR3
-,TRBJ1-2,-,TRBV6-1,CASSEVGRGGYTF
-,TRBJ2-1,-,TRBV7-2,CASSFGRGVYNEQFF
-,TRBJ1-5,-,TRBV3-1/TRBV3-2,CASSHPKRLPSSARSYQPQHF
once,TRBJ1-1,-,TRBV2,CASSVAGLTEAFF
-,TRBJ2-7,-,TRBV25-1,CASSNWDEQYF
-,TRBJ2-5,-,TRBV27,CASSYSPTGGGETQYF
-,TRBJ2-7,-,TRBV19,CASTPTGTYEQYF
-,TRBJ1-4,TRBD1,TRBV27,CASSQDRGPSIAEKLFF
few,TRBJ1-2,-,TRBV6-5,CASSYGSAYYGYTF
-,TRBJ2-6,-,TRBV29-1,CSVVGSSGANVLTF
-,TRBJ1-1,-,TRBV10-3,CAISDWGGGNTEAFF
-,TRBJ2-1,-,TRBV9,CASSAGSGGPLKNEQFF
-,TRBJ2-7,-,TRBV5-6,CASSLFPGVYEQYF
once,TRBJ2-5,-,TRBV12-5,CASGLVLGVGQETQYF
-,TRBJ2-1,TRBD1,TRBV7-3,CASSSRKDRGTYNEQFF
-,TRBJ2-5,TRBD1,TRBV30,CAWSYRGGQVDQYF
-,TRBJ2-2,TRBD2,TRBV4-1,CASSQWSGGALTGELFF
-,TRBJ1-6,-,TRBV5-6,CASSFRATGSYNSPLHF
-,TRBJ2-1,TRBD1,TRBV29-1,CSVAGTAYNEQFF
-,TRBJ1-2,TRBD1,TRBV10-3,CAISGQGPTYGYTF
few,TRBJ2-6,-,TRBV6-5,CASSLTVSGANVLTF
-,TRBJ1-1,-,TRBV29-1,CSVEYRVNTEAFF
once,TRBJ2-2,-,TRBV29-1,CSVEDQFTGELFF
-,TRBJ1-2,-,TRBV2,CASSVGGSGYGYTF
-,TRBJ1-2,-,TRBV27,CATNFDSGQNYGYTF
-,TRBJ1-4,-,TRBV29-1,CSVARTLNEKLFF
few,TRBJ2-3,-,TRBV6-2/TRBV6-3,CASSRQYIGTDTQYF
-,TRBJ2-4,-,TRBV25-1,CASSAAAKNIQYF
-,TRBJ1-2,TRBD1,TRBV5-1,CASSLIRWDRGCGGYTF
-,TRBJ2-2,TRBD2,TRBV24-1,CATSRDYLGELFF
-,TRBJ1-2,-,TRBV9,CASSQGIRDGYTF
-,TRBJ1-2,-,TRBV30,CAWSPQTGYYGYTF
-,TRBJ2-1,TRBD2,TRBV7-8,CASRSGTSGNEQFF
once,TRBJ1-1,-,TRBV10-3,CAISQQGSETEAFF
-,TRBJ1-3,-,TRBV13,CASSPTGSGNTIYF
-,TRBJ1-1,-,TRBV12-5,CASALRDPRATEAFF
-,TRBJ2-6,-,TRBV7-2,CAIKPAASSGANVLTF
-,TRBJ1-4,-,TRBV18,CASSPPGRDEKLFF
-,TRBJ1-5,-,TRBV5-1,CASSPDSSNQPQHF
-,TRBJ1-6,-,TRBV6-6,CASSYSQEGSPLHF
-,TRBJ1-2,-,TRBV18,CASSPRDRSNYGYTF
-,TRBJ1-2,-,TRBV7-9,CASSLIPYGYTF
-,TRBJ1-6,-,TRBV6-2/TRBV6-3,CASSRQSHNSPLHF
-,TRBJ2-7,TRBD2,TRBV27,CASSPTKREGRGNEQYF
-,TRBJ1-5,-,TRBV2,CASSEQGGFQPQHF
-,TRBJ2-1,TRBD2,TRBV5-1,CASSFAGVYNEQFF
-,TRBJ2-4,-,TRBV13,CASSFTGNWAKNIQYF
once,TRBJ2-2,-,TRBV24-1,CATSDFQGGWNTGELFF
-,TRBJ1-2,-,TRBV25-1,CASLTPGSGYTF
-,TRBJ2-2,TRBD2,TRBV5-5,CASSLQILAGGRPGELFF
-,TRBJ2-5,-,TRBV2,CASSENRAQETQYF